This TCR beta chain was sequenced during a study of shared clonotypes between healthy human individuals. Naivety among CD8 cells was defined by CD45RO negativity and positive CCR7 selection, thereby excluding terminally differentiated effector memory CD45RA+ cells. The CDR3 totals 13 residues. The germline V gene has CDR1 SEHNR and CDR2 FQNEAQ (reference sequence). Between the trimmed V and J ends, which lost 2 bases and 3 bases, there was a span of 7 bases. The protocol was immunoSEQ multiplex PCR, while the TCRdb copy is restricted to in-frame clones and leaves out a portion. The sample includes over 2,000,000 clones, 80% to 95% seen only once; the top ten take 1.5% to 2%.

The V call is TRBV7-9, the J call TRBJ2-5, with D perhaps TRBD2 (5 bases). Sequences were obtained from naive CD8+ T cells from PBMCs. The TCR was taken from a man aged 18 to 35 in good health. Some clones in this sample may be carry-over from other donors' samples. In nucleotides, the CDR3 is TGTGCCAGCAGCTTAACGGGAAAAGAGACCCAGTACTTC. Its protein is CASSLTGKETQYF.